Listed here are 14 T cell receptor beta chains from one sample, sequenced in a study of memory CD4+ T cells and cytomegalovirus serostatus. Single viable CD3+CD4+CD8-CD45RO+ cells were sorted as the memory CD4+ T cells. Data came from immunoSEQ multiplex PCR; TCRdb stores just in-frame clones and leaves some out. Here the sample spans under 70,000 clones, 80% to 85% being singletons. The specimen was memory CD4+ T cells from blood. The receptors here all came from an adult in good health and CMV-seronegative.

The chain combines TRBV7-9 with TRBJ2-1; tentatively, D is TRBD2 (6 bases). V lost 1 base, J lost 7 bases, and 14 bases lay in between. Germline lookup yields CDR1 SEHNR and CDR2 FQNEAQ (reference sequence). CDR3 size: 15 residues. CDR3 bases: TGTGCCAGCAGCTTAGGGGAGGTTATAGCGAATGAGCAGTTCTTC. Encoded protein: CASSLGEVIANEQFF.

The chain has TRBV19 and TRBJ2-1; 7 bases map to TRBD2. Germline V CDR1 and CDR2: LNHDA, SQIVND (reference sequence). The CDR3 contains 17 residues. With 3 bases clipped from V and 7 bases from J, the junction kept 15 bases outside the gene matches. CDR3 DNA: TGTGCCAGTAGTATGAGGGGCGTGGGAGGGCGGGAGAATGAGCAGTTCTTC. Amino acids: CASSMRGVGGRENEQFF.

This clone was counted between two and nine times. The chain couples TRBV5-6 to TRBJ1-2; D is unresolved. Per germline, CDR1 SGHDT and CDR2 YYEEEE. The CDR3 has 12 amino acids. Deletions cut 2 bases from V and 4 bases from J, with 6 bases between. The CDR3 region is CASSLKSYGYTF. The CDR3 DNA sequence: TGTGCCAGCAGCTTAAAGAGCTATGGCTACACCTTC.

The rearrangement joins TRBV6-5 to TRBJ1-5, with 7 bases matching TRBD1. Trimming at V came to 8 bases and at J to 7 bases, leaving 14 bases not matched to a gene. Germline V CDR1 and CDR2: MNHEY, SVGAGI. The CDR3 is 15 amino acids. CDR3 DNA sequence: TGTGCCAGCGGCCGGTCTCGACAGGGAAGACAGCCCCAGCATTTT. Translating it yields CASGRSRQGRQPQHF.

V gene TRBV7-9 combines with J gene TRBJ1-2; D is ambiguous. V was shortened by 5 bases and J by 10 bases, with 14 bases between the two germline ends. From germline, CDR1 is SEHNR and CDR2 FQNEAQ (reference sequence). This CDR3 has 12 residues. CDR3 in DNA: TGTGCCAGCAGCCCCACATATGCCGACTACACCTTC. Translated: CASSPTYADYTF. The full variable domain, completed using reference TRBV7-9 and TRBJ1-2, is DTGVSQNPRHKITKRGQNVTFRCDPISEHNRLYWYRQTLGQGPEFLTYFQNEAQLEKSRLLSDRFSAERPKGSFSTLEIQRTEQGDSAMYLCASSPTYADYTFGSGTRLTVV.

The V and J genes are TRBV7-2 and TRBJ2-5; D ambiguous. The CDR3 runs 15 residues. Trimming cost V 1 base and J 3 bases, with 12 bases left between them. Per germline, CDR1 SGHTA and CDR2 FQGNSA. The CDR3 loop is CASSLVGRFEETQYF. DNA of the CDR3: TGTGCCAGCAGCTTAGTTGGACGGTTCGAAGAGACCCAGTACTTC.

The J gene is TRBJ2-7, the V gene TRBV9; 8 bases line up with TRBD2. Germline lookup yields CDR1 SGDLS and CDR2 YYNGEE. CDR3 size: 15 residues. The V and J ends lost 0 bases and 2 bases, in that order; junction bases with no gene match: 4. In nucleotides, the CDR3 is TGTGCCAGCAGCGTAGGACTAGCGACCCCCTACGAGCAGTACTTC. It codes for CASSVGLATPYEQYF.

This clone was counted a few times. V usage is TRBV27 and J usage is TRBJ2-1; D is ambiguous. V shed 4 bases and J shed 6 bases, with 10 bases lying between them. CDR3 length: 13 amino acids. Germline V lookup: CDR1 MNHEY, CDR2 SMNVEV (reference sequence). The CDR3 here is CASSWTFGNEQFF. CDR3 nucleotide sequence: TGTGCCAGCAGTTGGACGTTCGGCAATGAGCAGTTCTTC.

CDR3 loop: CASARGRGYNEQFF. The CDR3 region has the DNA TGTGCCAGCGCGAGGGGCAGGGGGTACAATGAGCAGTTCTTC. The V gene is TRBV7-2, the J gene TRBJ2-1; 7 nucleotides match TRBD1. The ends lost 8 bases at V and 4 bases at J; junction bases unmatched: 8. The CDR3 covers 14 residues. Germline V gives CDR1 SGHTA, CDR2 FQGNSA.

This rearrangement joins TRBV6-1 to TRBJ2-7; possible D gene TRBD1, 6 bases. Trimming stripped 6 bases from V and 4 bases from J, with 10 bases between. Germline CDR1 and CDR2: MNHNS and SASEGT. There are 12 residues in the CDR3. CDR3 region: CASRRQDYEQYF. CDR3 coding DNA: TGTGCCAGCAGGAGACAGGATTACGAGCAGTACTTC.

The chain combines TRBV29-1 with TRBJ2-3; 11 bases agree with TRBD2. The CDR3 is made up of 15 amino acids. Germline CDR1 and CDR2: SQVTM and ANQGSEA. V shed 7 bases, J shed 6 bases, and the junction held 12 bases outside the gene matches. CDR3 nucleotide sequence: TGCAGCGCCCTCGGGCTAGCGGGAGGAGGGGATACGCAGTATTTT. Amino acids: CSALGLAGGGDTQYF.

The chain couples TRBV5-1 to TRBJ2-2, with unresolved D. V shed 0 bases and J shed 3 bases, with 6 bases lying between them. Germline lookup yields CDR1 SGHRS and CDR2 YFSETQ. This CDR3 has 14 residues. The DNA of the CDR3 is TGCGCCAGCAGCTTGGAACTTTACACCGGGGAGCTGTTTTTT. It is translated as CASSLELYTGELFF.

The chain couples TRBV19 to TRBJ2-5; 9 positions agree with TRBD1. V dropped 3 bases and J dropped 4; count of bases not matched to a gene: 15. Germline values: CDR1 LNHDA, CDR2 SQIVND (reference sequence). The CDR3 is 18 amino acids. In nucleotides, the CDR3 is TGTGCCAGTAGTATTAGGGGTTCGGGACAGGGTAGGCGAGAGACCCAGTACTTC. Protein sequence: CASSIRGSGQGRRETQYF. Full variable domain (missing parts from reference TRBV19 and TRBJ2-5): DGGITQSPKYLFRKEGQNVTLSCEQNLNHDAMYWYRQDPGQGLRLIYYSQIVNDFQKGDIAEGYSVSREKKESFPLTVTSAQKNPTAFYLCASSIRGSGQGRRETQYFGPGTRLLVL.

This sequence joins TRBV28 and TRBJ2-5, with 8 bases matching TRBD1. This CDR3 contains 13 residues. V trimming: 7 bases; J trimming: 3 bases; junction bases outside the gene matches: 4. Looked up from germline, CDR1 is MDHEN and CDR2 is SYDVKM. The chain's CDR3 is CASMRGQEETQYF. In DNA, the CDR3 is TGTGCCAGCATGAGGGGACAGGAAGAGACCCAGTACTTC.